A selection of T cell receptor beta chains follows, all from one sample in a study of blood T cell repertoires in COVID-19. Here immunoSEQ multiplex PCR was the method, and the copy in TCRdb shows in-frame clones only, minus some. The table lists 150,000 to 200,000 clones, about nine tenths of them singletons, with around 9.9% in the top ten. The material sequenced was peripheral blood. The receptors come from an older woman with COVID-19, enrolled during active disease. Each CDR3 is given with its conserved first and last residue. The order of the fields is D gene, V gene, clone size, J gene, CDR3 DNA, CDR3 protein. A D gene is named only where the DNA matches it firmly. Clone size, where shown, is once, few, many, or a class for clones that have expanded.

TRBD1	TRBV4-1	few	TRBJ1-3	TGCGCCAGCAGCCAGACAGGGACAGCAGGCTCTGGAAACACCATATATTTT	CASSQTGTAGSGNTIYF
-	TRBV7-8	-	TRBJ2-7	TGTGCCAGCAGCCTTAGCATTTACGAGCAGTACTTC	CASSLSIYEQYF
TRBD1	TRBV20-1	few	TRBJ1-3	TGCAGTGCTAGTCTGACAGGGATAGGAAACACCATATATTTT	CSASLTGIGNTIYF
TRBD1	TRBV28	-	TRBJ1-5	TGTGCCAGCAGTTTCGCGACAGGGCAATTGGTTCAGCCCCAGCATTTT	CASSFATGQLVQPQHF
-	TRBV7-4	-	TRBJ2-7	TGTGCCAGCAGATACCCCGCGCAAACAGGGCCTGTAGAGCAGTACTTC	CASRYPAQTGPVEQYF
-	TRBV19	-	TRBJ1-1	TGTGCCAGTAGTATACGTAGCGGAGGAGCTTTCTTT	CASSIRSGGAFF
-	TRBV6-2/TRBV6-3	-	TRBJ2-7	TGTGCCAGCAGTCACCCCTGGGGCGCGTCCAGCTCCTACGAGCAGTACTTC	CASSHPWGASSSYEQYF
-	TRBV30	-	TRBJ2-6	TGTGCCTTTACAGGGGACTCCGGGGCCAACGTCCTGACTTTC	CAFTGDSGANVLTF
-	TRBV21-1	-	TRBJ1-6	TGTGCCAGCAGTCCCGACAGGAGCTCCTATAATTCACCCCTCCACTTT	CASSPDRSSYNSPLHF
-	TRBV7-2	-	TRBJ2-7	TGTGCCAGCAGCTTAGAGGCCCTCAGACTAGTGGAGCAGTATTTC	CASSLEALRLVEQYF
TRBD2	TRBV5-1	-	TRBJ2-1	TGCGCCAGCAGCTGGACCTCTAGCGGGGGGACAAATGAGCAGTTCTTC	CASSWTSSGGTNEQFF
TRBD1	TRBV18	-	TRBJ2-3	TGTGCCAGCTCACCACCTGGGACAGGGGACACAGATACGCAGTATTTT	CASSPPGTGDTDTQYF
-	TRBV4-1	few	TRBJ1-1	TGCGCCAGCAGCCAGAACAAGGAAGCTTTCTTT	CASSQNKEAFF
TRBD1	TRBV27	-	TRBJ2-7	TGTGCCAGCAGTCCCCGGGACAGGTCTTCCTACGAGCAGTACTTC	CASSPRDRSSYEQYF
-	TRBV7-2	-	TRBJ2-6	TGTGCCAGCAGCTTATGGGCGGGCTCTGGGGCCAACGTCCTGACTTTC	CASSLWAGSGANVLTF
TRBD2	TRBV20-1	-	TRBJ2-3	TGCAGTGCTAGTGGGACTAGCGAGAGGCCAGATACGCAGTATTTT	CSASGTSERPDTQYF
TRBD2	TRBV3-1/TRBV3-2	-	TRBJ2-1	TGTGCCAGCAGCCAAGTACTAGCGCTGGGTAATGAGCAGTTCTTC	CASSQVLALGNEQFF
TRBD1	TRBV27	-	TRBJ2-7	TGTGCCAGCAGTGCTAGGGGGCGAGGCTTCGTGTACGAGCAGTACTTC	CASSARGRGFVYEQYF
-	TRBV3-1/TRBV3-2	few	TRBJ1-6	TGTGCCAGCCTCATCCGCCCAGGGAAGTATTCACCCCTCCACTTT	CASLIRPGKYSPLHF
-	TRBV30	-	TRBJ1-2	TGTGCCAGAATCGGGGGGAGCTATGGCTACACCTTC	CARIGGSYGYTF
TRBD1	TRBV27	-	TRBJ1-5	TGTGCCAGCAGTTTCGACAGGGGGCAGAATCAGCCCCAGCATTTT	CASSFDRGQNQPQHF
-	TRBV7-2	-	TRBJ1-4	TGTGCCAGCAGCTTACGGGTGGCAGGGGAAGAAAAACTGTTTTTT	CASSLRVAGEEKLFF
-	TRBV11-2	-	TRBJ2-7	TGTGCCAGCAGCTTAGGCAGCTACGAGCAGTACTTC	CASSLGSYEQYF
-	TRBV11-2	-	TRBJ1-1	TGTGCCAGCACCGGTGGGCAGGCTTTCAGGACTGAAGCTTTCTTT	CASTGGQAFRTEAFF
-	TRBV7-9	few	TRBJ2-7	TGTGCCAGCAGCTTAGCACTGGGCGACTACGAGCAGTACTTC	CASSLALGDYEQYF
-	TRBV24-1	-	TRBJ2-7	TGTGCCACCAGTGATTTGCGGGAGACTTACGAGCAGTACTTC	CATSDLRETYEQYF